This T cell receptor beta chain was identified in a study of cytomegalovirus exposure and HLA in healthy donors. The overall study: Some 87 million unique TCRs from HLA-typed donors were held in an early release of data.

In regard to this clone: The antigen is not known.

PCR was performed using 60 Vbeta and 13 Jbeta primers. Only in-frame clones appear in the TCRdb table, and some are missing; sequencing was by immunoSEQ multiplex PCR. The sample carries approximately 220,000 clones, about 80% recorded once. Overall study results and limits: Investigators reported 150 to 200 TCR beta chains as tied to cytomegalovirus. Most CMV-associated TCR beta chains appeared HLA-restricted in a later analysis. A previous analysis found most TCR beta V segments productive roughly 87% or roughly 30% of the time.

The sequencing input was PBMCs. The TCR was taken from a man aged 18 to 29 in good health and CMV-seronegative.

For the CDR3, the DNA is TGTGCCACCAGCAAGAACCGGGGGGCTTGGTTCTTC. Translating it yields CATSKNRGAWFF. The chain has TRBV15 and TRBJ2-1; D is possibly TRBD2 (7 bases). Trimming removed 4 bases from V and 15 bases from J, with 16 bases in between. The CDR3 has 12 amino acids. Per germline, CDR1 LNHNV and CDR2 YYDKDF (reference sequence).